This TCR beta chain was observed in a study of T cell clonotyping in hematopoietic cell transplantation. The study's findings and limits: At the given depth, recipient repertoires were over 97% de novo clonotypes. Cells were unsorted, so CD4 and CD8 contributions were not separated. After transplant, recipient diversity fell while pathologically expanded clonotypes grew through day 180.

Trimming removed 7 bases from V and 4 bases from J; junction bases left unmatched: 11. Germline V gene sequence: CDR1 LNHDA, CDR2 SQIVND (reference sequence). The CDR3 runs to 16 residues. Measured with immunoSEQ multiplex PCR; TCRdb has only the in-frame clones, and not every one. The sample has approximately 75,000 clones, around 94% seen once; the top ten hold under 2%. As to this clone: Its antigen is still unknown.

The receptor comes from a middle-aged man in good health. Some clones in this sample may be carry-over from other donors' samples. Sequences were obtained from peripheral blood mononuclear cells. The chain uses TRBV19 and TRBJ2-3; 10 bases agree with TRBD2. CDR3 DNA: TGTGCCAGTACTGTCTTGGCTAGCGGGAGCTCAGATACGCAGTATTTT. This sequence encodes CASTVLASGSSDTQYF. The entire variable domain, with the rest obtained from reference TRBV19 and TRBJ2-3, is as follows: DGGITQSPKYLFRKEGQNVTLSCEQNLNHDAMYWYRQDPGQGLRLIYYSQIVNDFQKGDIAEGYSVSREKKESFPLTVTSAQKNPTAFYLCASTVLASGSSDTQYFGPGTRLTVL.